The source of this T cell receptor beta chain is a study of Graves' ophthalmopathy and Graves' hyperthyroidism. Points from the study as a whole: The authors also found most expanded thyroid clonotypes above 0.001 frequency in blood. From stable hyperthyroidism, ophthalmopathy was separated by a 13-signature model with 87.88% sensitivity and around 80% specificity.

The CDR3 sequence is 12 residues long. Germline loops: CDR1 MNHEY, CDR2 SVGEGT. The V end was cut by 6 bases, the J end by 7 bases, with 12 bases between. RNA served as the template for amplifying TCR beta CDR3 regions. Second-round multiplex PCR came after a first-round RT-PCR that employed HTBI primers. Each CDR3 protein gets one entry after TCRdb re-called the multiplex PCR reads with MiXCR. The sample lists some 150,000 distinct CDR3 sequences; 39% were seen once. Diagnosis used clinical symptoms, serum thyroxine, TRAb, thyroid ultrasound and orbital computed tomography. A word on this clonotype: The antigen remains unidentified.

The chain joins TRBV6-2 or TRBV6-3 to TRBJ1-1; no definite D call. The sample comprised peripheral blood. The TCR originated in a man between 25 and 39 years old with Graves' ophthalmopathy. CDR3 in amino acids: CASSLIRDEAFF. The CDR3 DNA reads as TGTGCCAGCAGCCTCATTAGGGATGAAGCTTTCTTT.